These 8 T cell receptor beta chains were all obtained from the same sample, sequenced in a study of response to subunit inactivated influenza vaccine. TCRdb used MiXCR to reprocess the RT-PCR reads, holding one entry per CDR3 protein. The table includes 450,000 to 600,000 distinct CDR3 sequences, about 17% detected once. Sequencing used CD4+ T cells sorted from PBMCs, obtained roughly 24 months after vaccination. The receptor set was obtained from a man aged 45 to 70 who received an inactivated influenza vaccine.

The chain joins TRBV20-1 to TRBJ1-4; 7 bases map to TRBD1. The CDR3 length is 16 residues. Trimming at V came to 1 base and at J to 6 bases, leaving 11 bases not matched to a gene. From germline, CDR1 is DFQATT and CDR2 SNEGSKA (reference sequence). The CDR3 bases are TGCAGTGCTAGAGGGTTTAGGGGGCAGGAGGATGAAAAACTGTTTTTT. Translated, it gives CSARGFRGQEDEKLFF.

This clonotype showed up just a few times. The rearrangement links TRBV20-1 to TRBJ2-2, with 9 bases lining up with TRBD1. The CDR3 sequence is 15 residues long. With 3 bases clipped from V and 4 bases from J, the junction kept 6 bases outside the gene matches. The V gene's germline CDR1 is DFQATT and CDR2 SNEGSKA (reference sequence). The CDR3 DNA follows: TGCAGTGCTAGGGTACAGGGGGCGCGCACCGGGGAGCTGTTTTTT. Translation gives CSARVQGARTGELFF.

In its sample, this clonotype was seen a few times. V gene TRBV6-1 combines with J gene TRBJ1-2; no firm D call. Trimming removed 1 base from V and 8 bases from J, with 8 bases in between. The CDR3 contains 12 residues. Germline V gene lookup returns CDR1 MNHNS and CDR2 SASEGT. The CDR3 DNA is TGTGCCAGCAGTGAAGTCTGGAGCGGCTACACCTTC. Translating it yields CASSEVWSGYTF.

V and J are TRBV5-1 and TRBJ1-6; the D gene is possibly TRBD1 (5 bases). V was shortened by 0 bases and J by 7 bases, with 11 bases between the two germline ends. Germline V gene lookup returns CDR1 SGHRS and CDR2 YFSETQ. This CDR3 comprises 15 residues. The CDR3 is CASSLAGRENSPLHF. The CDR3 coding sequence is TGCGCCAGCAGCTTGGCCGGCAGGGAAAATTCACCCCTCCACTTT.

This clonotype came up a few times. The CDR3 sequence is CSARVAGGITSSYNEQFF. As DNA, the CDR3 is TGCAGTGCTAGAGTCGCGGGGGGTATCACGAGCTCCTACAATGAGCAGTTCTTC. The gene calls are TRBV20-1 and TRBJ2-1; 8 bases map to TRBD2. Trimming cost V 1 base and J 0 bases; bases outside gene matches: 11. The germline V gene encodes CDR1 DFQATT and CDR2 SNEGSKA (reference sequence). This CDR3 contains 18 residues.

This clonotype was recorded a few times. The chain joins TRBV2 to TRBJ2-3; 7 bases are a match to TRBD2. V dropped 4 bases and J dropped 2; count of bases not matched to a gene: 12. The CDR3 spans 17 residues. Germline CDR1 reads SNHLY; CDR2 reads FYNNEI. The CDR3 reads CASSAGLPTPSTDTQYF. The CDR3 DNA follows: TGTGCCAGCAGTGCGGGACTACCAACTCCCTCCACAGATACGCAGTATTTT.

The chain employs TRBV15 and TRBJ2-7; D uncertain. CDR3 size: 14 residues. Deletions cut 1 base from V and 6 bases from J, with 13 bases between. Germline-derived CDR1 and CDR2 are LNHNV and YYDKDF (reference sequence). CDR3 protein: CATSRVLGVSEQYF. CDR3 in DNA: TGTGCCACCAGCAGAGTACTTGGGGTTAGCGAGCAGTACTTC.

This clonotype was seen a few times. In DNA, the CDR3 is TGTGCCAGCAGTGACCTGGCGGGAATCTCCTACGAGCAGTACTTC. Translating gives CASSDLAGISYEQYF. The genes are TRBV6-2 or TRBV6-3 and TRBJ2-7; D might be TRBD2 (6 bases). Germline V CDR1 and CDR2: MNHEY, SVGEGT. This CDR3 spans 15 amino acids. V shed 5 bases and J shed 0 bases, with 14 bases lying between them.